The 15 T cell receptor beta chains presented below share a single source sample, sequenced in a study of PD-L1 blockade in urothelial cancer. Time point in this sample: peripheral blood 6 weeks after treatment start. Generated by immunoSEQ multiplex PCR, the TCRdb table keeps only in-frame clones and is missing some. The table records 50,000 or so clones, approximately 85% of them present only once. The source material was PBMCs, sampled around atezolizumab (anti-PD-L1) treatment. The receptors derive from a man aged 50 to 59 with urothelial cancer.

This chain links TRBV18 with TRBJ2-7; TRBD1 matches at 12 bases. Germline V lookup: CDR1 KGHSH, CDR2 LQKENI. CDR3 length equals 14 residues. Trimming at V came to 8 bases and at J to 4 bases, leaving 6 bases not matched to a gene. The CDR3 coding sequence is TGTGCCAGCACCCTGGGACAGGGGGCGTACGAGCAGTACTTC. Translating it yields CASTLGQGAYEQYF.

The chain couples TRBV2 to TRBJ2-1; 11 bases map to TRBD2. With 7 bases clipped from V and 7 bases from J, the junction kept 6 bases outside the gene matches. Germline loops: CDR1 SNHLY, CDR2 FYNNEI. CDR3 length: 14 amino acids. The CDR3 here is CASTRLAGRNEQFF. In DNA form, the CDR3 reads TGTGCCAGCACCCGACTAGCGGGACGGAATGAGCAGTTCTTC.

The J gene is TRBJ2-7, the V gene TRBV4-1; TRBD1 matches 9 bases. V lost 1 base and J lost 4; bases outside the gene matches: 11. The CDR3 totals 17 residues. Germline V gene data show CDR1 as MGHRA and CDR2 as YSYEKL. The CDR3 sequence is CASSQGLRDREGYEQYF. DNA for the CDR3: TGCGCCAGCAGCCAAGGTCTCCGGGACAGGGAGGGATACGAGCAGTACTTC.

This sequence joins TRBV7-3 and TRBJ2-2; no clear D gene. From germline, CDR1 is SGHTA and CDR2 FQGTGA. The length of the CDR3 is 13 residues. Trimming removed 5 bases at V and 1 base at J, with 5 bases between. In DNA form, the CDR3 reads TGTGCCAGCAGCACCAGGAACACCGGGGAGCTGTTTTTT. Its translation: CASSTRNTGELFF.

This clone was observed a few times. V usage is TRBV7-6 and J usage is TRBJ2-5; 7 bases line up with TRBD1. CDR3 length: 16 amino acids. Unmatched junction bases numbered 14, after V lost 5 bases and J lost 5 bases. Germline loops: CDR1 SGHVS, CDR2 FNYEAQ. The CDR3 coding sequence is TGTGCCAGCAGCCCGTCGGGACAGAGGGCACGGGAGACCCAGTACTTC. This codes for CASSPSGQRARETQYF.

This chain uses TRBV30 with TRBJ2-1, with a weak D call TRBD2 (7 bases). CDR3 length: 15 amino acids. The V gene's germline CDR1 is GTSNPN and CDR2 SVGIG (reference sequence). V was pared by 2 bases and J by 9 bases, with 20 bases between. CDR3 coding DNA: TGTGCCTGGAGTCCGGGGGCGGGAGTCTCCGGTGAGCAGTTCTTC. The encoded protein is CAWSPGAGVSGEQFF.

The table lists this clone with a count of one. This sequence joins TRBV6-5 and TRBJ2-7, with D possibly being TRBD1 (5 bases). Looked up from germline, CDR1 is MNHEY and CDR2 is SVGAGI. This CDR3 spans 15 amino acids. Trimming stripped 2 bases from V and 3 bases from J, with 14 bases between. CDR3 amino acids: CASSYIRQMNYEQYF. The CDR3 coding sequence is TGTGCCAGCAGTTACATCCGACAGATGAACTACGAGCAGTACTTC.

This rearrangement joins TRBV7-9 to TRBJ2-1; 11 positions match TRBD2. CDR1 is SEHNR and CDR2 is FQNEAQ in the germline V gene (reference sequence). V lost 10 bases, J lost 3 bases, and 2 bases stayed unmatched. The CDR3 length is 13 residues. DNA for the CDR3: TGTGCCAATAGCGGGAGGGACTACAATGAGCAGTTCTTC. Encoded protein: CANSGRDYNEQFF.

V and J are TRBV9 and TRBJ2-3, with 8 bases lining up with TRBD2. The trim removed 0 bases at V and 1 base at J, leaving 4 bases unmatched. CDR1 SGDLS and CDR2 YYNGEE come from the germline V gene. This CDR3 spans 16 amino acids. The CDR3 DNA is TGTGCCAGCAGCGTAGGCCAAGCGGGAGGCACAGATACGCAGTATTTT. The encoded protein is CASSVGQAGGTDTQYF.

A remark on this clone: This same CDR3 is encoded by further DNA sequences in the sample. This chain uses TRBV7-6 with TRBJ2-5; 11 bases line up with TRBD2. Germline CDR1 and CDR2: SGHVS and FNYEAQ. This CDR3 spans 15 amino acids. Trimming removed 5 bases from V and 5 bases from J; junction bases left unmatched: 7. In nucleotides, the CDR3 is TGTGCCAGCAGCCAACTAGCGGGGGCAGTGGAGACCCAGTACTTC. Protein: CASSQLAGAVETQYF.

The gene calls are TRBV11-2 and TRBJ2-7; tentatively, D is TRBD1 (5 bases). The V gene lost 5 bases and the J gene lost 6 bases, with 14 bases spanning the gap. Germline V gene lookup returns CDR1 SGHAT and CDR2 FQNNGV. This CDR3 spans 13 amino acids. The CDR3, as DNA: TGTGCCAGCAGCGGGGCCCCCTCGGGCGAGCAGTACTTC. Amino acids: CASSGAPSGEQYF. Filled out from reference TRBV11-2 and TRBJ2-7, the complete variable domain reads EAGVAQSPRYKIIEKRQSVAFWCNPISGHATLYWYQQILGQGPKLLIQFQNNGVVDDSQLPKDRFSAERLKGVDSTLKIQPAKLEDSAVYLCASSGAPSGEQYFGPGTRLTVT.

The J gene is TRBJ1-1, the V gene TRBV5-4; weak D call: TRBD1 (6 bases). This CDR3 has 15 residues. The ends were cut back, 0 bases at V and 0 bases at J, with 9 bases in the middle. Germline V gene lookup returns CDR1 SGHNT and CDR2 YYREEE (reference sequence). CDR3 amino acids: CASSLGGPMNTEAFF. In DNA, the CDR3 is TGTGCCAGCAGCTTGGGGGGGCCTATGAACACTGAAGCTTTCTTT.

The V and J genes are TRBV7-9 and TRBJ2-6; TRBD1 matches at 9 bases. CDR3 size: 15 residues. CDR1 and CDR2 from the germline V gene are SEHNR and FQNEAQ (reference sequence). With V trimmed by 5 bases and J by 4 bases, 3 bases remained unmatched. For the CDR3, the DNA is TGTGCCAGCAGCCAACAGGGGGCAGGGGCCAACGTCCTGACTTTC. As protein: CASSQQGAGANVLTF.

V and J are TRBV10-2 and TRBJ2-7; TRBD2 matches 9 bases. V shed 7 bases and J 1 base; nucleotides not matched to a gene: 14. The CDR3 runs 17 residues. CDR1 WSHSY and CDR2 SAAADI come from the germline V gene. This CDR3 reads CASIPAGGPGSSYEQYF. CDR3 DNA: TGCGCCAGCATTCCCGCGGGAGGGCCCGGGAGTTCCTACGAGCAGTACTTC.

The chain employs TRBV30 and TRBJ2-1; the match to TRBD2 covers 7 bases. In germline, CDR1 is GTSNPN, CDR2 SVGIG (reference sequence). V trimming: 4 bases; J trimming: 10 bases; junction bases outside the gene matches: 7. The CDR3 consists of 12 residues. The CDR3 region has the DNA TGTGCCTGGACTCGGGGGGTCAAGGAGCAGTTCTTC. It translates to CAWTRGVKEQFF.